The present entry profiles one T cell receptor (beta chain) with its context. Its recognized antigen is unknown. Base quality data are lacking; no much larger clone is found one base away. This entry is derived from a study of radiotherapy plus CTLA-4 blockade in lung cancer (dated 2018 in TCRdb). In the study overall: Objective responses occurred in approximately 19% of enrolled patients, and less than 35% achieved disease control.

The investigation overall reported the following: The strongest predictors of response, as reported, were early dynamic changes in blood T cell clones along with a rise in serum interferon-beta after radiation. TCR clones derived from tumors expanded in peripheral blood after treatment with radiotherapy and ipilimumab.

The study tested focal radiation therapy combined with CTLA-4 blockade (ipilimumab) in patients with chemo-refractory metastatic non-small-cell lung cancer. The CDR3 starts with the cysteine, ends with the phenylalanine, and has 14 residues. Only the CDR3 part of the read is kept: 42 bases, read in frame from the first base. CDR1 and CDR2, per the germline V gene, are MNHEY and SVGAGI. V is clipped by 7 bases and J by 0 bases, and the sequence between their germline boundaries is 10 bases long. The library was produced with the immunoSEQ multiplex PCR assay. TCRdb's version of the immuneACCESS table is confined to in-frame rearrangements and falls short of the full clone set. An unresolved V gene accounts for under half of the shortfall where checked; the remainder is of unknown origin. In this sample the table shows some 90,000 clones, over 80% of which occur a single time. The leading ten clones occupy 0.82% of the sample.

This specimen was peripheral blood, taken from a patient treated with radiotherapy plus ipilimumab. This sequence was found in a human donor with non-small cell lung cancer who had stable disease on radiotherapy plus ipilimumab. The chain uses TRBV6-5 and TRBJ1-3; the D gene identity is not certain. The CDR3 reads CASKQTYSGNTIYF. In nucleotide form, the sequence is TGTGCCAGCAAGCAGACATACTCTGGAAACACCATATATTTT.